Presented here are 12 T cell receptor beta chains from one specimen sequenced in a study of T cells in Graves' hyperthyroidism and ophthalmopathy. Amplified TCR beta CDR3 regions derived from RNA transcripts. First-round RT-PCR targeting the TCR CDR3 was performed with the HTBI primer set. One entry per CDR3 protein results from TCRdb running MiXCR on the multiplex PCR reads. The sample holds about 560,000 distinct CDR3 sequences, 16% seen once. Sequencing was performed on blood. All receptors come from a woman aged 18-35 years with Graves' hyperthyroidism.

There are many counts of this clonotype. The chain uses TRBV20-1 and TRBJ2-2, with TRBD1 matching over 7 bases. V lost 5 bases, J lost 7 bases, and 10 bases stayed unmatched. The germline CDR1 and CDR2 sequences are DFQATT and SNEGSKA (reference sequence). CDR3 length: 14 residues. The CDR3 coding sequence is TGCAGTGCTCAGAGATCACAGGGGATCGGGGAGCTGTTTTTT. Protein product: CSAQRSQGIGELFF.

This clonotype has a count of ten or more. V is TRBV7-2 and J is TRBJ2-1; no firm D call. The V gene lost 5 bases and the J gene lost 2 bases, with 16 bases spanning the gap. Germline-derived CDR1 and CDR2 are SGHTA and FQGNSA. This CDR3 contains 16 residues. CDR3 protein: CASSQNPPPTYNEQFF. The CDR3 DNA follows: TGTGCCAGCAGCCAGAACCCGCCCCCAACCTACAATGAGCAGTTCTTC.

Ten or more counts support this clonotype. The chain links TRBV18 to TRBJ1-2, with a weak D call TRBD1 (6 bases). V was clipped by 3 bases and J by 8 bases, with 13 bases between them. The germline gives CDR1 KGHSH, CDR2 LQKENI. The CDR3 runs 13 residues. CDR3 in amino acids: CASSPGQLVGYTF. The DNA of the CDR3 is TGTGCCAGCTCACCCGGACAGTTGGTCGGCTACACCTTC.

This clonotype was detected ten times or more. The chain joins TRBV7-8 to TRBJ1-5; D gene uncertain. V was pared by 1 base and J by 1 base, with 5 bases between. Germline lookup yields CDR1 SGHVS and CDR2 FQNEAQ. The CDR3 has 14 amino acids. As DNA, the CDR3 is TGTGCCAGCAGCTTAGTAGCCAGCAATCAGCCCCAGCATTTT. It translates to CASSLVASNQPQHF.

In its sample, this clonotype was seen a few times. The DNA for the CDR3 is TGTGCCAGCAGCCCCCCACACTACGAGCAGTACTTC. It codes for CASSPPHYEQYF. The chain employs TRBV11-2 and TRBJ2-7; D gene ambiguous. Trimming left V 5 bases short and J 3 bases short, with 8 bases between. The germline gives CDR1 SGHAT, CDR2 FQNNGV. This CDR3 region has 12 residues.

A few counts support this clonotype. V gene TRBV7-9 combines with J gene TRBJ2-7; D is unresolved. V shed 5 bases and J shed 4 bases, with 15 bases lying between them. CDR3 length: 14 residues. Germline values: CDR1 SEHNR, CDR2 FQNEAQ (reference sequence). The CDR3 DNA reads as TGTGCCAGCAGCCCTGACGGAGTAGGGTACGAGCAGTACTTC. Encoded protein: CASSPDGVGYEQYF.

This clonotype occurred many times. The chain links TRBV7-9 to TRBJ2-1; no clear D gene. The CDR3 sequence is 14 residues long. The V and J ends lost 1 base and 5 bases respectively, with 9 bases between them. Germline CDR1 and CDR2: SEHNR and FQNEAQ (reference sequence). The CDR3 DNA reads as TGTGCCAGCAGCTTAGTTTTACAGAACAATGAGCAGTTCTTC. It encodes CASSLVLQNNEQFF.

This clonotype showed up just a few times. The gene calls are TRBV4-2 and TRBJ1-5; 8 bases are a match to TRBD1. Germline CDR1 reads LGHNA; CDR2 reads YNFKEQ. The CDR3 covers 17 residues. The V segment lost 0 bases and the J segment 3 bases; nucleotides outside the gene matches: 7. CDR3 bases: TGTGCCAGCAGCCAAGAGGAGAGGACAGGGCACAATCAGCCCCAGCATTTT. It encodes CASSQEERTGHNQPQHF.

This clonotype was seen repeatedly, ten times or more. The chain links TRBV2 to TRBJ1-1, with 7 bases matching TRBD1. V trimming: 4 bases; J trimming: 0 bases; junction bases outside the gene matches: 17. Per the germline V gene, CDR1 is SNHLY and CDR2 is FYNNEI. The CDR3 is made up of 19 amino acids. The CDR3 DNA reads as TGTGCCAGCAGTGGCAACGACGGGACAGACCAAGACTTGAACACTGAAGCTTTCTTT. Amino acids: CASSGNDGTDQDLNTEAFF.

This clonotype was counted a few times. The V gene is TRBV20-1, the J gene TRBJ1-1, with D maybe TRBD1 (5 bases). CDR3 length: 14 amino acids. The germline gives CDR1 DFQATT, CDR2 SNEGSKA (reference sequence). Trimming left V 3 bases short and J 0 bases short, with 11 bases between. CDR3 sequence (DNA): TGCAGTGCTAGGAGGCGACAGTTGAACACTGAAGCTTTCTTT. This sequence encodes CSARRRQLNTEAFF.

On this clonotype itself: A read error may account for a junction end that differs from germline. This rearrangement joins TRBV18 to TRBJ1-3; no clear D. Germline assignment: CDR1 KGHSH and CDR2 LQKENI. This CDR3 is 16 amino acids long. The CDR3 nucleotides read TGTGCCAGCTCACGGACCGGAGGATTCTCTGGAGACACCATATATTTT. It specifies CASSRTGGFSGDTIYF. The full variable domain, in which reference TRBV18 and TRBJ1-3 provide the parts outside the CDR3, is NAGVMQNPRHLVRRRGQEARLRCSPMKGHSHVYWYRQLPEEGLKFMVYLQKENIIDESGMPKERFSAEFPKEGPSILRIQQVVRGDSAAYFCASSRTGGFSGDTIYFGEGSWLTVV.

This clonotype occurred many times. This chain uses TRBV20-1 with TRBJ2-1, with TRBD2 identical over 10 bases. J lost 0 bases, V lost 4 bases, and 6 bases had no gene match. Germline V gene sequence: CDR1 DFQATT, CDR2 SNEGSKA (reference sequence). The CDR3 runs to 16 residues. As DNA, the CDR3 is TGCAGTGCTAAGCGGAGCGGGGGGGCCTCCTACAATGAGCAGTTCTTC. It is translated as CSAKRSGGASYNEQFF.